This record covers a single TCR beta chain. Its specificity is not known. The data are from a study of CXCR3-negative and CXCR3-positive naive CD8 T cells. Findings and caveats of the study: Memory cells diverged, while naive CXCR3-positive and CXCR3-negative cells had similar TRBV-TRBJ usage. When CXCR3-positive naive cells were set against CXCR3-negative naive cells, the former had more hydrophobic TRB CDR3s. Comparably high diversity marked both naive subsets, whereas memory CD8+ cells had much lower diversity.

CDR3 length equals 14 residues. In germline, CDR1 is MNHEY, CDR2 SMNVEV (reference sequence). TRB cDNA libraries were made by UMI-labeled 5' RACE. For each CDR3 protein, TCRdb gives one entry from its re-call of the 5' RACE reads, without DNA. Its listing shows 80,000 to 100,000 distinct CDR3 sequences. The sequence derives from a human donor in good health. Some clones in this sample may be carry-over from other donors' samples. This rearrangement joins TRBV27 to TRBJ2-7; TCRdb outputs TRBD2, but without DNA this stays unchecked. Input material: naive CXCR3+ CD8+ T cells from blood. Subset specified: CD45RO-CCR7+CD27+CD95- naive CD8+ T cells expressing CXCR3 (TNR3+). The CDR3 sequence is CASSWTSGDYEQYF.